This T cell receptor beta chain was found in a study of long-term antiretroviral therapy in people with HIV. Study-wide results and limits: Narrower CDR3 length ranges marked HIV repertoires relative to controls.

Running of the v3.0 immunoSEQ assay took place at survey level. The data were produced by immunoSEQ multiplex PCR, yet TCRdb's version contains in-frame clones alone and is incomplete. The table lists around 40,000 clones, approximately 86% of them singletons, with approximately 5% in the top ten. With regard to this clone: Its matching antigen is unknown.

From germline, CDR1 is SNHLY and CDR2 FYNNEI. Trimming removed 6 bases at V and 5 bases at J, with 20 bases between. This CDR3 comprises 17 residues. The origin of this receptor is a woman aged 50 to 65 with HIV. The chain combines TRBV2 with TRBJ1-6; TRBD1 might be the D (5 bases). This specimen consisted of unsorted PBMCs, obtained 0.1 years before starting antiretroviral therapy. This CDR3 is CASRTIERGANNSPLHF. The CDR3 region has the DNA TGTGCCAGCAGAACAATCGAAAGGGGAGCAAATAATTCACCCCTCCACTTT.